The 21 T cell receptor beta chains given below trace back to one sample, sequenced in a study of regulatory T cells in long-lasting Graves disease. Specified time point: newly diagnosed GD, antithyroid drugs for less than 3 months. RNA from PBMCs was the source of the TCR library. The authors built TCR beta libraries using iRepertoire HTBI primers and Arm-PCR of CDR3 regions. TCRdb re-called the multiplex PCR reads through MiXCR, storing one row per CDR3 protein. The table lists more than 400,000 distinct CDR3 sequences, about a sixth of them singletons. These data were also reused for a study on T cells in Graves' hyperthyroidism and ophthalmopathy.

The specimen comprised peripheral blood mononuclear cells (PBMCs), sampled at new diagnosis, from a patient treated with antithyroid drugs. These receptors were taken from a middle-aged man with Graves disease.

This clonotype appeared many times. The rearrangement links TRBV30 to TRBJ2-2, with a tentative D call TRBD1 (5 bases). Germline V gene lookup returns CDR1 GTSNPN and CDR2 SVGIG (reference sequence). This CDR3 has 15 amino acids. With 0 bases removed from V and 4 bases from J, the gap between germline ends came to 12 bases. The CDR3 sequence: CAWSVGQGVTGELFF. CDR3 DNA sequence: TGTGCCTGGAGTGTAGGTCAGGGTGTCACCGGGGAGCTGTTTTTT.

This rearrangement joins TRBV5-6 to TRBJ1-2; D might be TRBD1 (6 bases). The V gene lost 4 bases and the J gene lost 8 bases, with 21 bases spanning the gap. The CDR3 runs to 15 residues. CDR1 and CDR2 from the germline V gene are SGHDT and YYEEEE. CDR3 DNA: TGTGCCAGCAGCCTAGGGGGTGGAGGGATCGGCGGCTACACCTTC. Amino acid sequence: CASSLGGGGIGGYTF.

This clonotype was seen only a few times. The rearrangement joins TRBV29-1 to TRBJ2-1, with unresolved D. The CDR3 totals 15 residues. In germline, CDR1 is SQVTM, CDR2 ANQGSEA. V dropped 4 bases and J dropped 0 bases, with 13 bases sitting between them. The CDR3: CSVGAEDFSYNEQFF. The CDR3 bases are TGCAGCGTTGGGGCAGAAGATTTCTCCTACAATGAGCAGTTCTTC.

Only a few counts were recorded for this clonotype. This rearrangement joins TRBV4-2 to TRBJ2-7; TRBD1 matches 11 bases. Germline-derived CDR1 and CDR2 are LGHNA and YNFKEQ. V lost 3 bases and J lost 4; bases outside the gene matches: 8. CDR3 length equals 16 residues. Here the CDR3 reads CASSQDRTGGKYEQYF. CDR3 coding DNA: TGTGCCAGCAGCCAGGATCGGACAGGGGGCAAATACGAGCAGTACTTC.

Notes on this clonotype: Being one base from a much bigger clone, this may be a read error. This chain connects TRBV28 to TRBJ2-6, with a tentative D call TRBD1 (5 bases). Germline assignment: CDR1 MDHEN and CDR2 SYDVKM. The CDR3 sequence is 22 residues long. DNA for the CDR3: TGTGCCGGCAGTTTAGAATCTCTTTCCAGGCAAGGTTTAGGGGCTGGGGCCAACGTCCTGACTTTC. Its protein is CAGSLESLSRQGLGAGANVLTF.

This clonotype has a handful of counts. This chain joins TRBV2 and TRBJ2-2; D ambiguous. The CDR3 is 13 residues long. Germline V gene sequence: CDR1 SNHLY, CDR2 FYNNEI. V dropped 8 bases and J dropped 3 bases, with 10 bases sitting between them. For the CDR3, the DNA is TGTGCCAGCTTGGCGGCTTACACCGGGGAGCTGTTTTTT. Translating it yields CASLAAYTGELFF.

This clonotype has at least ten counts. The chain carries TRBV7-9 and TRBJ2-1; TRBD2 might be the D (6 bases). Germline CDR1 and CDR2: SEHNR and FQNEAQ (reference sequence). V lost 5 bases, J lost 6 bases, and 14 bases lay in between. CDR3 length equals 14 residues. The CDR3 sequence: CASSPLLARNEQFF. The CDR3 nucleotides are TGTGCCAGCAGCCCCCTCCTAGCGCGCAATGAGCAGTTCTTC.

This clonotype occurred many times. The gene calls are TRBV5-5 and TRBJ2-1; TRBD1 or TRBD2 may be the D gene (5 bases each). The CDR3 covers 15 residues. Germline-derived CDR1 and CDR2 are SGHKS and YYEKEE (reference sequence). V was cut by 4 bases and J by 5 bases, with 16 bases left in between. CDR3 sequence: CASSLTPLGDNEQFF. DNA for the CDR3: TGTGCCAGCAGCCTAACCCCCTTGGGGGACAATGAGCAGTTCTTC. Together with reference TRBV5-5 and TRBJ2-1, the CDR3 gives the full variable domain: DAGVTQSPTHLIKTRGQQVTLRCSPISGHKSVSWYQQVLGQGPQFIFQYYEKEERGRGNFPDRFSARQFPNYSSELNVNALLLGDSALYLCASSLTPLGDNEQFFGPGTRLTVL.

This clonotype was counted a few times. The V and J genes are TRBV6-1 and TRBJ2-7; possibly TRBD2 for D (6 bases). The CDR3 extends over 12 amino acids. Germline values: CDR1 MNHNS, CDR2 SASEGT. Trimming left V 8 bases short and J 4 bases short, with 12 bases between. The CDR3 nucleotides read TGTGCCAGCGGGGCTAGCGTGTACGAGCAGTACTTC. Its protein is CASGASVYEQYF.

This clonotype has more than one count but fewer than ten. The chain uses TRBV28 and TRBJ2-3; 7 bases are shared with TRBD2. Germline assignment: CDR1 MDHEN and CDR2 SYDVKM. J was trimmed by 2 bases and V by 4 bases; bases with no gene match: 6. The CDR3 has 15 amino acids. The CDR3 DNA reads as TGTGCCAGCAGTTGGGGGAGCGGGACCACAGATACGCAGTATTTT. Its protein product is CASSWGSGTTDTQYF. Filled out from reference TRBV28 and TRBJ2-3, the complete variable domain reads DVKVTQSSRYLVKRTGEKVFLECVQDMDHENMFWYRQDPGLGLRLIYFSYDVKMKEKGDIPEGYSVSREKKERFSLILESASTNQTSMYLCASSWGSGTTDTQYFGPGTRLTVL.

This clonotype was observed a few times. This sequence joins TRBV7-2 and TRBJ2-7, with 11 bases fitting TRBD1. J gave up 1 base and V 5 bases, and 4 bases lay outside the gene matches. This CDR3 has 15 residues. Per the germline V gene, CDR1 is SGHTA and CDR2 is FQGNSA. The CDR3 region is CASSRGQGDSYEQYF. The CDR3 DNA is TGTGCCAGCAGCAGGGGACAGGGGGATTCCTACGAGCAGTACTTC.

The table lists this clonotype with many counts. V and J are TRBV7-8 and TRBJ2-1, with D perhaps TRBD2 (5 bases). With 2 bases removed from V and 4 bases from J, the gap between germline ends came to 15 bases. The CDR3 has 16 amino acids. Germline values: CDR1 SGHVS, CDR2 FQNEAQ. Here the CDR3 reads CASSLMEVAPYNEQFF. DNA for the CDR3: TGTGCCAGCAGCTTAATGGAGGTAGCACCGTACAATGAGCAGTTCTTC.

The chain carries TRBV27 and TRBJ2-4; 7 positions agree with TRBD1. Germline V gives CDR1 MNHEY, CDR2 SMNVEV (reference sequence). V was pared by 0 bases and J by 0 bases, with 11 bases of the junction left unmatched. The CDR3 is 19 residues long. The CDR3 nucleotides are TGTGCCAGCAGTTTATCCCCGACAGGGTTCGGGCTAGCCAAAAACATTCAGTACTTC. Translation gives CASSLSPTGFGLAKNIQYF.

The chain links TRBV28 to TRBJ2-1, with TRBD2 matching 9 bases. CDR3 length: 13 residues. The trim removed 6 bases at V and 10 bases at J, leaving 7 bases unmatched. CDR1 and CDR2 (germline): MDHEN, SYDVKM. This CDR3 is CASRRGRAQEQFF. CDR3 bases: TGTGCCAGCAGGCGCGGGAGGGCCCAAGAGCAGTTCTTC. The full variable domain, its missing parts supplied by reference TRBV28 and TRBJ2-1, is DVKVTQSSRYLVKRTGEKVFLECVQDMDHENMFWYRQDPGLGLRLIYFSYDVKMKEKGDIPEGYSVSREKKERFSLILESASTNQTSMYLCASRRGRAQEQFFGPGTRLTVL.

This clonotype came up many times. V and J are TRBV2 and TRBJ1-4; D gene uncertain. The germline V and J ends were trimmed by 8 bases and 6 bases, with 10 bases remaining between them. This CDR3 is built from 12 residues. Germline CDR1 reads SNHLY; CDR2 reads FYNNEI. CDR3 residues: CASQGSHEKLFF. Written as DNA, the CDR3 is TGTGCCAGCCAAGGGTCCCATGAAAAACTGTTTTTT.

Ten or more counts support this clonotype. J is TRBJ2-3 and V is TRBV27; 11 positions match TRBD2. V lost 2 bases and J lost 5; bases outside the gene matches: 12. The V gene's germline CDR1 is MNHEY and CDR2 SMNVEV (reference sequence). The CDR3 contains 18 residues. CDR3 amino acids: CASSLRASGRPGGDTQYF. CDR3 nucleotides: TGTGCCAGCAGTTTACGGGCTAGCGGGAGGCCGGGGGGAGATACGCAGTATTTT.

Many counts were recorded for this clonotype. The chain links TRBV30 to TRBJ1-6; 7 positions agree with TRBD1. The CDR3 is 14 residues long. Germline V lookup: CDR1 GTSNPN, CDR2 SVGIG (reference sequence). V was clipped by 3 bases and J by 9 bases; unmatched bases: 8. The CDR3 reads CAWRQTGLPSPLHF. CDR3 in DNA: TGTGCCTGGAGACAGACAGGGCTTCCTTCACCCCTCCACTTT.

Comment on this clonotype: This may stem from a read error, because a much larger clone lies one nucleotide away. The V gene is TRBV28, the J gene TRBJ2-3; possible D gene TRBD2, 6 bases. The CDR3 has 14 amino acids. Germline lookup yields CDR1 MDHEN and CDR2 SYDVKM. The CDR3 DNA reads TGTGCCGGCAGTTCTCATGGAGGGACAGATACGCAGTATTTT. Its protein is CAGSSHGGTDTQYF.

This clonotype was seen at least ten times. The chain combines TRBV29-1 with TRBJ1-1; tentative D call: TRBD1 (6 bases). The germline V gene has CDR1 SQVTM and CDR2 ANQGSEA. The CDR3 consists of 14 residues. V lost 0 bases, J lost 7 bases, and 15 bases lay in between. In nucleotides, the CDR3 is TGCAGCGTTGAAGATACAGGGAAGGTCTTTGAAGCTTTCTTT. Amino acids: CSVEDTGKVFEAFF.

The genes are TRBV6-1 and TRBJ2-7; D may be TRBD2 (6 bases). The germline V and J ends were trimmed by 3 bases and 4 bases, with 13 bases remaining between them. The CDR3 consists of 14 residues. Germline loops: CDR1 MNHNS, CDR2 SASEGT. In DNA, the CDR3 is TGTGCCAGCAGTGACGGGGACTCTCGGTACGAGCAGTACTTC. Residues: CASSDGDSRYEQYF.

This clonotype has at least ten counts. V gene TRBV3-1 combines with J gene TRBJ1-5; TRBD1 is a possible D gene (5 bases). CDR1 and CDR2 from the germline V gene are LGHDT and YNNKEL (reference sequence). The V end was cut by 4 bases, the J end by 0 bases, with 10 bases between. The CDR3 has 15 residues. As DNA, the CDR3 is TGTGCCAGCAGCCTTGGACACGATAGCAATCAGCCCCAGCATTTT. The encoded protein is CASSLGHDSNQPQHF.